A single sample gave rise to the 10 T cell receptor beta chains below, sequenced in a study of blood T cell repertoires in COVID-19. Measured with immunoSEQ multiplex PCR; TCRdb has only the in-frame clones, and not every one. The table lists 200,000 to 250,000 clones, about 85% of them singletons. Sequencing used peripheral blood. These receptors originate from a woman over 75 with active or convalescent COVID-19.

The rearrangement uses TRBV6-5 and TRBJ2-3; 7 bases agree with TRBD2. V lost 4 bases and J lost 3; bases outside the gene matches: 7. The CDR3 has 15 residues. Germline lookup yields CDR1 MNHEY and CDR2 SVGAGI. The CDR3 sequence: CASSLWGLQTDTQYF. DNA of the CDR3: TGTGCCAGCAGTTTGTGGGGACTACAGACAGATACGCAGTATTTT.

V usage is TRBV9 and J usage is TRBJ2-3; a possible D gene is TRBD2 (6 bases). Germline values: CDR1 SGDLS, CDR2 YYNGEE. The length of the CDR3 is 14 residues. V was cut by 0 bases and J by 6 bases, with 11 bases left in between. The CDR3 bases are TGTGCCAGCAGCGTAGAACCTGGGGGGGATACGCAGTATTTT. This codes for CASSVEPGGDTQYF.

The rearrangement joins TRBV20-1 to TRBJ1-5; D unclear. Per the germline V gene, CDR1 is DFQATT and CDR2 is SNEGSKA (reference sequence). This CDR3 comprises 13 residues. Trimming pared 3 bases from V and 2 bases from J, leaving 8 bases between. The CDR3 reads CSASGTRNQPQHF. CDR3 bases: TGCAGTGCTAGTGGCACACGCAATCAGCCCCAGCATTTT.

CDR3 coding DNA: TGTGCCAGCAGCTTGGCGGGGAGGGCCCACACAGATACGCAGTATTTT. Encoded protein: CASSLAGRAHTDTQYF. This chain connects TRBV5-4 to TRBJ2-3; 7 nucleotides match TRBD2. Trimming at V came to 0 bases and at J to 2 bases, leaving 6 bases not matched to a gene. This CDR3 region has 16 residues. Germline values: CDR1 SGHNT, CDR2 YYREEE (reference sequence). Full variable domain (remainder filled in from reference TRBV5-4 and TRBJ2-3): ETGVTQSPTHLIKTRGQQVTLRCSSQSGHNTVSWYQQALGQGPQFIFQYYREEENGRGNFPPRFSGLQFPNYSSELNVNALELDDSALYLCASSLAGRAHTDTQYFGPGTRLTVL.

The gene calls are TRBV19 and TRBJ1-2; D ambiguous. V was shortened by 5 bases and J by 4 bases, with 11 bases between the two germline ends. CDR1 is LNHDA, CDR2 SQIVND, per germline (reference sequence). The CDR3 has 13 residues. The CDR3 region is CASSLVAVYGYTF. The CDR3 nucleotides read TGTGCCAGTAGTCTGGTGGCAGTCTATGGCTACACCTTC. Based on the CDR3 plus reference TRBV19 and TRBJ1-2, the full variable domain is DGGITQSPKYLFRKEGQNVTLSCEQNLNHDAMYWYRQDPGQGLRLIYYSQIVNDFQKGDIAEGYSVSREKKESFPLTVTSAQKNPTAFYLCASSLVAVYGYTFGSGTRLTVV.

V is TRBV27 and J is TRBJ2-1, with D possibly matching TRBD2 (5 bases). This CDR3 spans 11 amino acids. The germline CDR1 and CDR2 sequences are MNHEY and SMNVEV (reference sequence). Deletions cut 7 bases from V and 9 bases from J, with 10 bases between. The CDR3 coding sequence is TGTGCCAGCACACGAAGCGGTGAGCAGTTCTTC. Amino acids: CASTRSGEQFF.

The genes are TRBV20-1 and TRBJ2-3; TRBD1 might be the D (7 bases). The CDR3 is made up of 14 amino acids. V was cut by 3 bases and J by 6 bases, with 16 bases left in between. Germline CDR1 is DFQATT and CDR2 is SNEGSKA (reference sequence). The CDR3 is CSASPLRGDDTQYF. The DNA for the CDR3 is TGCAGTGCTAGTCCGCTCAGGGGGGACGATACGCAGTATTTT.

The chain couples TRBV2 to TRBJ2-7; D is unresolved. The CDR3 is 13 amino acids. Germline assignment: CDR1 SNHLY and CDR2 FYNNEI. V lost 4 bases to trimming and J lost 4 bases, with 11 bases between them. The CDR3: CASSVPLEYEQYF. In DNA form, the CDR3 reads TGTGCCAGCAGTGTCCCCTTGGAGTACGAGCAGTACTTC.

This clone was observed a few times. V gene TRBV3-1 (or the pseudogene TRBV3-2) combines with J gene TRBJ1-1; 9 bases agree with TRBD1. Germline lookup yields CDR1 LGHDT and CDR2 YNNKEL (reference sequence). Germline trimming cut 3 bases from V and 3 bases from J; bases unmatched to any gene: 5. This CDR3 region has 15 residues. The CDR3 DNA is TGTGCCAGCAGCCATCACGGACAGGGGTACACTGAAGCTTTCTTT. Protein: CASSHHGQGYTEAFF.

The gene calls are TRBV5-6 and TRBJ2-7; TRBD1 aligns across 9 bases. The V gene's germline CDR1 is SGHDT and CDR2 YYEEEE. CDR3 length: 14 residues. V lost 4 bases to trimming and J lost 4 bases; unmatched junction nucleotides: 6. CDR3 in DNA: TGTGCCAGCAGCCAGGACAGGGGAGGGTACGAGCAGTACTTC. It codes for CASSQDRGGYEQYF. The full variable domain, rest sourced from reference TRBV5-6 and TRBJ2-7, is DAGVTQSPTHLIKTRGQQVTLRCSPKSGHDTVSWYQQALGQGPQFIFQYYEEEERQRGNFPDRFSGHQFPNYSSELNVNALLLGDSALYLCASSQDRGGYEQYFGPGTRLTVT.